This T cell receptor (beta chain) emerged from a study of CD8 T cells in Susac syndrome. Findings of the study overall: The study's TCR sequencing and HLA analysis drew on a certain number of individuals. That number was acknowledged as relatively small.

An input of about 0.45 to 1 ug of RNA was subjected to reverse transcription using random hexamers. TCRdb re-analysed the immunoSEQ multiplex PCR reads in MiXCR, keeping a single row per CDR3 protein. Among roughly 190,000 distinct CDR3 sequences listed, more than 85% were seen once. Negative isolation was applied to CD8+ and CD4+ T cells, and FACS enrichment was applied to TEMRA cells. In regard to this clonotype: The target antigen is unknown.

The CDR3 loop spans 14 amino acids. CDR1 is DFQATT and CDR2 is SNEGSKA in the germline V gene (reference sequence). V shed 4 bases and J 8 bases; nucleotides not matched to a gene: 7. The chain employs TRBV20-1 and TRBJ2-1; 11 nucleotides line up with TRBD2. Sample: CD4+ T cells from PBMCs. The TCR comes from a human donor with Susac syndrome. The CDR3 sequence: CSANPSGRTDEQFF. DNA for the CDR3: TGCAGTGCTAATCCTAGCGGGAGGACGGATGAGCAGTTCTTC.